Reported below is one TCR beta chain. What it binds is unknown. Vbeta (60) and Jbeta (13) primers were used in the PCR. The table came from immunoSEQ multiplex PCR; TCRdb's copy has only in-frame clones and leaves some out. The sample totals 49,000 or so clones. The CDR3 spans 16 residues. J gave up 4 bases and V 5 bases, and 13 bases lay outside the gene matches. Per germline, CDR1 SGHVS and CDR2 FQNEAQ. This entry is derived from a study of cytomegalovirus exposure and HLA in healthy donors. Study-level points and caveats: The study had only CMV serostatus as immune exposure information. Later analysis indicated greater clonal expansion among HLA-associated TCR beta chains than among equally common other chains. Presence/absence analyses treated sequencing depth as roughly uniform across donors.

This receptor was identified in a man aged 35 to 55 in good health and CMV-seropositive. Sequencing was performed on PBMCs. The V call is TRBV7-8, the J call TRBJ2-7; TRBD2 aligns across 8 bases. The CDR3 sequence: CASSPDGREVRYEQYF. The CDR3 coding sequence is TGTGCCAGCAGCCCCGACGGGCGGGAGGTCCGTTACGAGCAGTACTTC. The whole variable domain, filled in from reference TRBV7-8 and TRBJ2-7, reads GAGVSQSPRYKVAKRGQDVALRCDPISGHVSLFWYQQALGQGPEFLTYFQNEAQLDKSGLPSDRFFAERPEGSVSTLKIQRTQQEDSAVYLCASSPDGREVRYEQYFGPGTRLTVT.